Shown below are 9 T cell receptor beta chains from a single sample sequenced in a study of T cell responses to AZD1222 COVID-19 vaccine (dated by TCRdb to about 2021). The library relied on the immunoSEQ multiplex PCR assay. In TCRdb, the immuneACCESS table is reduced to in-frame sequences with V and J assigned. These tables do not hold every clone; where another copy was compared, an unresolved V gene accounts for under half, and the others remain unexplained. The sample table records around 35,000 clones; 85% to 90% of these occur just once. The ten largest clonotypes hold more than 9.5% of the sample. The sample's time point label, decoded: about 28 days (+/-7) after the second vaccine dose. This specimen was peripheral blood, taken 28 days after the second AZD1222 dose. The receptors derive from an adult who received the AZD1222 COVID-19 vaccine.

CDR3 in DNA: TGTGCCAGTAGCCCGGACAGGGAGTCTGGAAACACCATATATTTT. Residues: CASSPDRESGNTIYF. The chain employs TRBV19 and TRBJ1-3; 8 nucleotides match TRBD1. V lost 6 bases and J lost 1; bases outside the gene matches: 5. This CDR3 is 15 amino acids long. Germline V lookup: CDR1 LNHDA, CDR2 SQIVND (reference sequence).

The CDR3 region is CASSEKGHSYTGELFF. The DNA of the CDR3 is TGTGCCAGCAGTGAAAAGGGACACTCCTACACCGGGGAGCTGTTTTTT. This chain connects TRBV25-1 to TRBJ2-2; maybe TRBD1 (6 bases). V gave up 2 bases and J gave up 3 bases, with 13 bases separating them. In germline, CDR1 is MGHDK, CDR2 SYGVNS. CDR3 length equals 16 residues.

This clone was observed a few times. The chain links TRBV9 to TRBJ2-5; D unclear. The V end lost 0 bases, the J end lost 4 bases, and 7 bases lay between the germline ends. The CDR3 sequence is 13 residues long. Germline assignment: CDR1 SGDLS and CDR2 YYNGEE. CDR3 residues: CASSVGQAETQYF. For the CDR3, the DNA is TGTGCCAGCAGCGTAGGTCAAGCAGAGACCCAGTACTTC.

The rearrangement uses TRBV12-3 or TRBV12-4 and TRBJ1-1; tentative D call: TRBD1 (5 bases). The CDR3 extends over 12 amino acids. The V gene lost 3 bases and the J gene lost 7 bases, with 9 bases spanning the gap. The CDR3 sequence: CASSFHRGEAFF. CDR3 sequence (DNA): TGTGCCAGCAGTTTTCATAGGGGTGAAGCTTTCTTT.

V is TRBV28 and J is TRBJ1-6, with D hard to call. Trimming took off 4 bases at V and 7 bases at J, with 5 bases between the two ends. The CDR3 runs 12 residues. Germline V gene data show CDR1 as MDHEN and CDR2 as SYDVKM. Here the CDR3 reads CASSSGNSPLHF. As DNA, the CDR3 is TGTGCCAGCAGTTCGGGAAATTCACCCCTCCACTTT.

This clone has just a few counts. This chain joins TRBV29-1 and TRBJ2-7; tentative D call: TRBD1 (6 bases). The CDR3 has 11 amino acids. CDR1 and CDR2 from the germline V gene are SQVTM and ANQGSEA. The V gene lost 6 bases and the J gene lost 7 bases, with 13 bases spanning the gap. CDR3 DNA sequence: TGCAGCGTACTCACAGGGAGTGAGCAGTACTTC. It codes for CSVLTGSEQYF.

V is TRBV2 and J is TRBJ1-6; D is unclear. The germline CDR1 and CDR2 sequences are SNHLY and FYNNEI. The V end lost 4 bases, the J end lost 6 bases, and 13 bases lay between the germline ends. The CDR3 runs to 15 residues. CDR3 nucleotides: TGTGCCAGCAGTGGGGAAACCCAAATTAATTCACCCCTCCACTTT. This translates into CASSGETQINSPLHF.

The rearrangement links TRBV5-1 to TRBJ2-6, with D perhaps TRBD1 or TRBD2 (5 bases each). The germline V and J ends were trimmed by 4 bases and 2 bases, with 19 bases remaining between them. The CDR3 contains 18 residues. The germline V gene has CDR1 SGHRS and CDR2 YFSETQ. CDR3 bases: TGCGCCAGCAGCCTCACCGCCGGGGCTTCCACTGGGGCCAACGTCCTGACTTTC. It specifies CASSLTAGASTGANVLTF.

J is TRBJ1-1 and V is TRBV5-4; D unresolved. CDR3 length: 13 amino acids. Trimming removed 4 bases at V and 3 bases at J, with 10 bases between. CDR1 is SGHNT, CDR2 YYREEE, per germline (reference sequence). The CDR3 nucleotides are TGTGCCAGCAGCCCGGACGTGGACACTGAAGCTTTCTTT. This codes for CASSPDVDTEAFF.